The 19 T cell receptor beta chains given below trace back to one sample, sequenced in a study of shared clonotypes between healthy human individuals. The method was immunoSEQ multiplex PCR; TCRdb's version includes in-frame clones alone and lacks a portion of them. In the table there are 2 million to 2.5 million clones, 80% to 95% of which are singletons. What was sequenced was naive CD4+ T cells from PBMCs. Subset defined: CD45RA+ positively selected. The origin of the receptors is a man younger than 30 in good health. Some clones in this sample may be carry-over from other donors' samples.

V is TRBV27 and J is TRBJ2-6, with unresolved D. V was clipped by 4 bases and J by 2 bases, with 9 bases between them. The CDR3 contains 15 residues. Germline CDR1 MNHEY, CDR2 SMNVEV (reference sequence). CDR3 amino acids: CASSSYITGANVLTF. As DNA, the CDR3 is TGTGCCAGCAGTTCCTACATCACTGGGGCCAACGTCCTGACTTTC.

The genes are TRBV30 and TRBJ2-3; perhaps TRBD2 as D (6 bases). This CDR3 spans 14 amino acids. Germline lookup yields CDR1 GTSNPN and CDR2 SVGIG (reference sequence). Trimming took off 1 base at V and 0 bases at J, with 8 bases between the two ends. The CDR3 sequence is CAWSDGTSTDTQYF. The CDR3 DNA reads as TGTGCCTGGAGTGACGGGACTAGCACAGATACGCAGTATTTT.

The chain joins TRBV6-1 to TRBJ2-2; weak D call: TRBD2 (6 bases). The CDR3 extends over 15 amino acids. Trimming pared 5 bases from V and 1 base from J, leaving 11 bases between. Germline V gene lookup returns CDR1 MNHNS and CDR2 SASEGT. The CDR3: CASSRTGVNTGELFF. In nucleotides, the CDR3 is TGTGCCAGCAGTCGAACGGGGGTGAACACCGGGGAGCTGTTTTTT.

The V gene is TRBV11-2, the J gene TRBJ2-3, with D tentatively TRBD1 (6 bases). This CDR3 spans 16 amino acids. Germline V gene lookup returns CDR1 SGHAT and CDR2 FQNNGV. Trimming cost V 5 bases and J 0 bases, with 15 bases left between them. In nucleotides, the CDR3 is TGTGCCAGCAGCGGGGGCCGGGGCGGCAGCACAGATACGCAGTATTTT. Amino acid sequence: CASSGGRGGSTDTQYF.

This clone was seen a single time. The gene calls are TRBV10-3 and TRBJ2-3, with 7 bases that match TRBD2. Germline lookup yields CDR1 ENHRY and CDR2 SYGVKD. V lost 11 bases, J lost 0 bases, and 20 bases stayed unmatched. The CDR3 consists of 18 residues. This CDR3 is CAAGFLGEGPTSTDTQYF. CDR3 DNA sequence: TGTGCCGCCGGGTTCTTGGGGGAGGGCCCTACTAGCACAGATACGCAGTATTTT.

This chain links TRBV9 with TRBJ2-4; 7 bases are a match to TRBD1. There are 16 residues in the CDR3. The J segment lost 0 bases and the V segment lost 2 bases, leaving 5 bases of the junction unmatched. Germline V gives CDR1 SGDLS, CDR2 YYNGEE. Here the CDR3 reads CASSVTGEPAKNIQYF. CDR3 nucleotide sequence: TGTGCCAGCAGCGTTACAGGGGAGCCAGCCAAAAACATTCAGTACTTC.

In its sample, this clone was seen once. The chain carries TRBV7-3 and TRBJ2-3, with TRBD2 matching over 10 bases. J lost 2 bases, V lost 6 bases, and 5 bases had no gene match. The CDR3 runs to 15 residues. In germline, CDR1 is SGHTA, CDR2 FQGTGA. In DNA form, the CDR3 reads TGTGCCAGCAGGCGTAGCGGGAGGTACACAGATACGCAGTATTTT. Protein sequence: CASRRSGRYTDTQYF.

This chain joins TRBV27 and TRBJ2-7, with 9 bases fitting TRBD1. This CDR3 spans 13 amino acids. Germline V gene lookup returns CDR1 MNHEY and CDR2 SMNVEV (reference sequence). Trimming removed 6 bases from V and 5 bases from J; junction bases left unmatched: 5. The CDR3 region is CASSRDRVNEQYF. The CDR3 bases are TGTGCCAGCAGCCGGGACAGGGTCAACGAGCAGTACTTC.

The rearrangement links TRBV15 to TRBJ2-7, with D maybe TRBD2 (5 bases). This CDR3 has 17 amino acids. Per the germline V gene, CDR1 is LNHNV and CDR2 is YYDKDF (reference sequence). Trimming took off 2 bases at V and 2 bases at J, with 19 bases between the two ends. This chain's CDR3 is CATSRRPDGRETYEQYF. Written as DNA, the CDR3 is TGTGCCACCAGCAGAAGACCGGACGGACGGGAAACCTACGAGCAGTACTTC. Full variable domain (missing parts from reference TRBV15 and TRBJ2-7): DAMVIQNPRYQVTQFGKPVTLSCSQTLNHNVMYWYQQKSSQAPKLLFHYYDKDFNNEADTPDNFQSRRPNTSFCFLDIRSPGLGDTAMYLCATSRRPDGRETYEQYFGPGTRLTVT.

The rearrangement joins TRBV11-2 to TRBJ2-7, with 9 positions matching TRBD2. V dropped 0 bases and J dropped 6; count of bases not matched to a gene: 6. This CDR3 has 15 residues. Germline lookup yields CDR1 SGHAT and CDR2 FQNNGV. In DNA form, the CDR3 reads TGTGCCAGCAGCTTAGAAAGGCTAGCGGGGCTCGAGCAGTACTTC. Its protein product is CASSLERLAGLEQYF. Using reference TRBV11-2 and TRBJ2-7 for the parts outside the CDR3, the full variable domain is EAGVAQSPRYKIIEKRQSVAFWCNPISGHATLYWYQQILGQGPKLLIQFQNNGVVDDSQLPKDRFSAERLKGVDSTLKIQPAKLEDSAVYLCASSLERLAGLEQYFGPGTRLTVT.

This chain joins TRBV15 and TRBJ2-3; 14 nucleotides align to TRBD2. The CDR3 contains 16 residues. The V segment lost 3 bases and the J segment 4 bases; nucleotides outside the gene matches: 3. Germline loops: CDR1 LNHNV, CDR2 YYDKDF (reference sequence). CDR3 nucleotide sequence: TGTGCCACCAGCAGCGGACTAGCGGGAGGAGCAGATACGCAGTATTTT. Its protein product is CATSSGLAGGADTQYF.

V usage is TRBV7-6 and J usage is TRBJ1-1; no definite D call. V dropped 3 bases and J dropped 1 base, with 12 bases sitting between them. The CDR3 spans 15 residues. Per germline, CDR1 SGHVS and CDR2 FNYEAQ. CDR3 nucleotide sequence: TGTGCCAGCAGCTTGGCCTCGGCAAGGAACACTGAAGCTTTCTTT. As protein: CASSLASARNTEAFF.

This chain uses TRBV2 with TRBJ2-7, with D perhaps TRBD1 or TRBD2 (5 bases each). The V end was cut by 6 bases, the J end by 6 bases, with 18 bases between. CDR3 size: 14 residues. Germline assignment: CDR1 SNHLY and CDR2 FYNNEI. CDR3 DNA sequence: TGTGCCAGCAGCGAGGGGTGGAGGCTATCCGAGCAGTACTTC. It specifies CASSEGWRLSEQYF.

The chain carries TRBV28 and TRBJ2-5; 7 positions match TRBD1. CDR1 is MDHEN and CDR2 is SYDVKM in the germline V gene. V was pared by 4 bases and J by 3 bases, with 2 bases of the junction left unmatched. CDR3 length: 13 amino acids. DNA for the CDR3: TGTGCCAGCAGTTCCGGACAGGAAGAGACCCAGTACTTC. The encoded protein is CASSSGQEETQYF.

CDR3 in DNA: TGTGCCAGCAGCGTAGGCGGACACCATAATGAAAAACTGTTTTTT. It is translated as CASSVGGHHNEKLFF. V and J are TRBV9 and TRBJ1-4; TRBD1 is a possible D gene (5 bases). Germline V lookup: CDR1 SGDLS, CDR2 YYNGEE. CDR3 length: 15 amino acids. Trimming took 0 bases from V and 4 from J, leaving 10 bases between them.

In the case of this clone: Mismatch with germline at one junction end may stem from a read error. This chain uses TRBV2 with TRBJ2-2; 10 nucleotides align to TRBD1. The CDR3 is 15 residues long. The germline V gene has CDR1 SNHLY and CDR2 FYNNEI. The CDR3 DNA reads TGTGCCAGCAGGACGGACAGGGGGAACACCGGGGGGCTGTTTTTT. This gives the protein CASRTDRGNTGGLFF.

In its sample, this clone was seen once. CDR3 bases: TGTGCCAGCAGTTCCATACAGGAAATGAACACTGAAGCTTTCTTT. It is translated as CASSSIQEMNTEAFF. This chain joins TRBV27 and TRBJ1-1; D may be TRBD1 (5 bases). Trimming shortened V by 4 bases and J by 0 bases, and 12 bases separated the two germline ends. Germline assignment: CDR1 MNHEY and CDR2 SMNVEV (reference sequence). The CDR3 is 15 residues long.

V usage is TRBV6-5 and J usage is TRBJ1-1, with TRBD1 identical over 7 bases. V dropped 0 bases and J dropped 3; count of bases not matched to a gene: 4. CDR1 and CDR2 (germline): MNHEY, SVGAGI. CDR3 size: 15 residues. CDR3 coding DNA: TGTGCCAGCAGTTACTCAGGGGGCAGTGACACTGAAGCTTTCTTT. Protein product: CASSYSGGSDTEAFF.

The chain links TRBV7-3 to TRBJ2-2; TRBD1 matches 9 bases. The ends lost 5 bases at V and 7 bases at J; junction bases unmatched: 5. CDR1 SGHTA and CDR2 FQGTGA come from the germline V gene. This CDR3 is 14 amino acids long. DNA of the CDR3: TGTGCCAGCAGCATACGGACAGGGGACGGGGAGCTGTTTTTT. Residues: CASSIRTGDGELFF.